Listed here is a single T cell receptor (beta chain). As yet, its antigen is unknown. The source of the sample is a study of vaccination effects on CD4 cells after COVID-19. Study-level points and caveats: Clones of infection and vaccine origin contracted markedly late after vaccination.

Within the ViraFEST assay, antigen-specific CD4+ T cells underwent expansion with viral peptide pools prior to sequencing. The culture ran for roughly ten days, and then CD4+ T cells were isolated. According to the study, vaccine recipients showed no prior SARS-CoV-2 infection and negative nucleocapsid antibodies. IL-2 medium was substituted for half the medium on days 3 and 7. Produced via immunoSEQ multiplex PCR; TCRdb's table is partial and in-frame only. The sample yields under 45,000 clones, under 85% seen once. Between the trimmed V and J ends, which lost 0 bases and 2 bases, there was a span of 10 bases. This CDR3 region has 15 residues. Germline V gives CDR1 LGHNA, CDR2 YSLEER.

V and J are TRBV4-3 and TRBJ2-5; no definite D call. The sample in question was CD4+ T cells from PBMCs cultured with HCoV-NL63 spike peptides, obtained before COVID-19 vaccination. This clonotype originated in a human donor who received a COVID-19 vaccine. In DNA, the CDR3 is TGCGCCAGCAGCCAAGATCGGACCAGACAAGAGACCCAGTACTTC. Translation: CASSQDRTRQETQYF.